Reported below is one T cell receptor beta chain. Germline V lookup: CDR1 MNHEY, CDR2 SVGAGI. The CDR3 is made up of 14 amino acids. Deletions cut 8 bases from V and 0 bases from J, with 8 bases between. Libraries were prepared by immunoSEQ multiplex PCR; TCRdb keeps only in-frame clonotypes and omits some of them. The sample shows a few million clones, over 85% of them seen only once. This sample is drawn from a study of shared clonotypes between healthy human individuals. Naive-designated CD8 cells lacked CD45RO, were positively enriched for CCR7, and omitted terminally differentiated effector memory CD45RA+ cells.

The J gene is TRBJ2-6, the V gene TRBV6-5, with D hard to call. The sample consisted of naive CD8+ T cells from PBMCs. The receptor comes from a man younger than 30 in good health. Some clones in this sample may be carry-over from other donors' samples. The CDR3 here is CASSLYSGANVLTF. The CDR3 nucleotides read TGTGCCAGCTCCCTCTACTCTGGGGCCAACGTCCTGACTTTC.